This TCR beta chain was retrieved from a study of T cell responses to AZD1222 COVID-19 vaccine. The CDR3 sequence is 13 residues long. V gave up 3 bases and J gave up 10 bases, with 11 bases separating them. Germline-derived CDR1 and CDR2 are SGHRS and YFSETQ. Generated by immunoSEQ multiplex PCR, the TCRdb table keeps only in-frame clones and is missing some. The data show 95,000 to 150,000 clones, about 89% seen once. This receptor was identified in an adult in good health. The sample in question was peripheral blood, obtained on day 0 of AZD1222 vaccination. J is TRBJ1-6 and V is TRBV5-1; D perhaps matches TRBD1 (5 bases). This CDR3 reads CASSSAGISPLHF. The CDR3 DNA reads TGCGCCAGCAGCTCCGCAGGGATATCACCCCTCCACTTT.